The 24 T cell receptor beta chains below all came from one sample that was sequenced in a study of identical twins. TCRdb re-analysed the 5' RACE reads in MiXCR, keeping a single row per CDR3 protein. The table includes hundreds of thousands of distinct CDR3 sequences, roughly 7.1% detected once. Separately, the same data were catalogued under a study of yellow fever vaccine responses in identical twins.

The sequenced sample was PBMCs. The receptors derive from a woman aged 18-35 years in good health.

This clonotype was found a few times. This chain joins TRBV2 and TRBJ1-3; no firm D call. Germline V CDR1 and CDR2: SNHLY, FYNNEI. This CDR3 region has 11 residues. With 6 bases removed from V and 4 bases from J, the gap between germline ends came to 4 bases. The CDR3 protein is CASSKGNTIYF. CDR3 in DNA: TGTGCCAGCAGCAAGGGAAACACCATATATTTT.

Ten or more counts support this clonotype. This chain links TRBV10-3 with TRBJ2-3; 8 nucleotides align to TRBD1. The CDR3 length is 15 residues. V trimming: 3 bases; J trimming: 5 bases; junction bases outside the gene matches: 7. CDR1 and CDR2 from the germline V gene are ENHRY and SYGVKD. The CDR3 here is CAISDGQGRGDTQYF. The CDR3 DNA sequence: TGTGCCATCAGTGACGGACAGGGCAGAGGAGATACGCAGTATTTT.

This clonotype was detected many times. The chain recombines TRBV20-1 with TRBJ1-1, with D possibly being TRBD1 (5 bases). The CDR3 covers 12 residues. From germline, CDR1 is DFQATT and CDR2 SNEGSKA (reference sequence). Deletions cut 7 bases from V and 0 bases from J, with 9 bases between. The CDR3 protein is CSGWGLNTEAFF. Here the CDR3 DNA reads TGCAGTGGGTGGGGCTTGAACACTGAAGCTTTCTTT.

This sequence joins TRBV9 and TRBJ2-5; D perhaps matches TRBD1 (6 bases). In germline, CDR1 is SGDLS, CDR2 YYNGEE. The CDR3 contains 14 residues. V dropped 2 bases and J dropped 3 bases, with 11 bases sitting between them. The DNA for the CDR3 is TGTGCCAGCAGCGTCCAGGGGCAGGAAGAGACCCAGTACTTC. This encodes CASSVQGQEETQYF.

Only one count was recorded for this clonotype. The chain has TRBV4-1 and TRBJ2-5; 7 bases match TRBD1. Germline assignment: CDR1 MGHRA and CDR2 YSYEKL. This CDR3 is 15 amino acids long. V was clipped by 1 base and J by 2 bases; unmatched bases: 4. CDR3 bases: TGCGCCAGCAGCCAAGCCGGGACAGCTCAAGAGACCCAGTACTTC. Translating it yields CASSQAGTAQETQYF.

This clonotype was detected a few times. The chain carries TRBV5-1 and TRBJ2-2; D is possibly TRBD1 (5 bases). Trimming took off 0 bases at V and 7 bases at J, with 13 bases between the two ends. Germline CDR1 reads SGHRS; CDR2 reads YFSETQ. CDR3 size: 15 residues. The CDR3 reads CASSLVDRGFGELFF. CDR3 nucleotide sequence: TGCGCCAGCAGCTTGGTTGATAGGGGCTTCGGGGAGCTGTTTTTT.

The table lists this clonotype with many counts. The chain carries TRBV7-9 and TRBJ2-5; D uncertain. Trimming took 5 bases from V and 2 from J, leaving 12 bases between them. The CDR3 extends over 14 amino acids. Germline V gene sequence: CDR1 SEHNR, CDR2 FQNEAQ (reference sequence). The DNA of the CDR3 is TGTGCCAGCAGCCCAAACAGTTTTCAAGAGACCCAGTACTTC. It codes for CASSPNSFQETQYF. Combining the CDR3 with reference TRBV7-9 and TRBJ2-5 gives the whole variable domain DTGVSQNPRHKITKRGQNVTFRCDPISEHNRLYWYRQTLGQGPEFLTYFQNEAQLEKSRLLSDRFSAERPKGSFSTLEIQRTEQGDSAMYLCASSPNSFQETQYFGPGTRLLVL.

The rearrangement uses TRBV20-1 and TRBJ2-7, with a possible D match to TRBD2 (6 bases). The CDR3 loop spans 12 amino acids. Germline V gene lookup returns CDR1 DFQATT and CDR2 SNEGSKA (reference sequence). V was pared by 5 bases and J by 5 bases, with 13 bases between. CDR3 sequence (DNA): TGCAGTGCTTCGTGGGGGGTCAACGAGCAGTACGTC. Translating it yields CSASWGVNEQYV.

This clonotype was counted at least ten times. The chain carries TRBV15 and TRBJ2-1; D gene ambiguous. V lost 0 bases and J 7 bases, leaving 19 bases between the germline ends. There are 17 residues in the CDR3. The germline V gene has CDR1 LNHNV and CDR2 YYDKDF (reference sequence). The CDR3 nucleotides read TGTGCCACCAGCAGAGATTTATGGGCTAGTCCTGGGAATGAGCAGTTCTTC. Translated, it gives CATSRDLWASPGNEQFF.

The rearrangement joins TRBV9 to TRBJ1-6; D unresolved. The CDR3 is 10 residues long. V shed 7 bases and J shed 10 bases, with 6 bases lying between them. Germline V lookup: CDR1 SGDLS, CDR2 YYNGEE. Here the CDR3 DNA reads TGTGCCAGCGGAGGCTCACCCCTCCACTTT. It specifies CASGGSPLHF.

This clonotype was observed a handful of times. For the CDR3, the DNA is TGCGCCAGCAGTTCCCCATCGGCAACTAATGAAAAACTGTTTTTT. This gives the protein CASSSPSATNEKLFF. The V gene is TRBV5-1, the J gene TRBJ1-4; D gene ambiguous. Germline loops: CDR1 SGHRS, CDR2 YFSETQ. The V end was cut by 5 bases, the J end by 0 bases, with 11 bases between. This CDR3 contains 15 residues.

This clonotype was seen many times. The genes are TRBV5-6 and TRBJ1-1; 12 positions agree with TRBD1. Trimming cost V 2 bases and J 1 base; bases outside gene matches: 9. Germline loops: CDR1 SGHDT, CDR2 YYEEEE. The CDR3 length is 18 residues. CDR3 sequence reads: CASSFLSRDRGPNTEAFF. CDR3 sequence (DNA): TGTGCCAGCAGCTTCCTAAGCCGGGACAGGGGGCCGAACACTGAAGCTTTCTTT.

This clonotype was seen ten or more times. The V and J genes are TRBV29-1 and TRBJ2-2, with 10 bases lining up with TRBD2. Germline lookup yields CDR1 SQVTM and CDR2 ANQGSEA. The CDR3 consists of 15 residues. Unmatched junction bases numbered 7, after V lost 5 bases and J lost 4 bases. The CDR3 sequence is CSVPEREGLTGELFF. CDR3 sequence (DNA): TGCAGCGTTCCCGAGCGGGAGGGCCTCACCGGGGAGCTGTTTTTT.

The genes are TRBV25-1 and TRBJ2-2; the match to TRBD2 covers 11 bases. Germline lookup yields CDR1 MGHDK and CDR2 SYGVNS. V lost 5 bases to trimming and J lost 3 bases; unmatched junction nucleotides: 5. The CDR3 is made up of 16 amino acids. The CDR3 nucleotides are TGTGCCAGCAGTATAGCGGGAGGGCCGTACACCGGGGAGCTGTTTTTT. Translating it yields CASSIAGGPYTGELFF.

This rearrangement joins TRBV27 to TRBJ1-1, with a possible D match to TRBD1 (6 bases). The CDR3 sequence is 14 residues long. Looked up from germline, CDR1 is MNHEY and CDR2 is SMNVEV (reference sequence). Trimming removed 4 bases from V and 5 bases from J, with 14 bases in between. As DNA, the CDR3 is TGTGCCAGCAGTTGGGGGGGGCTAGGGACTGAAGCTTTCTTT. Translating gives CASSWGGLGTEAFF.

This clonotype was seen ten or more times. The chain joins TRBV24-1 to TRBJ2-1; no firm D call. Germline loops: CDR1 KGHDR, CDR2 SFDVKD. V dropped 6 bases and J dropped 0 bases, with 11 bases sitting between them. The CDR3 sequence is 15 residues long. For the CDR3, the DNA is TGTGCCACCAGTTCAACATGGGGCTCCTACAATGAGCAGTTCTTC. It is translated as CATSSTWGSYNEQFF.

This clonotype occurred many times. The V and J genes are TRBV12-3 or TRBV12-4 and TRBJ2-1, with D hard to call. CDR3 length: 10 residues. Between the trimmed V and J ends, which lost 7 bases and 10 bases, there was a span of 8 bases. The CDR3 region has the DNA TGTGCCAGCAACTCTGGGGAGCAGTTCTTC. It is translated as CASNSGEQFF.

This clonotype was observed many times. V gene TRBV3-1 combines with J gene TRBJ1-3; tentative D call: TRBD1 (5 bases). Trimming shortened V by 1 base and J by 0 bases, and 7 bases separated the two germline ends. The V gene's germline CDR1 is LGHDT and CDR2 YNNKEL (reference sequence). The CDR3 contains 15 residues. The DNA for the CDR3 is TGTGCCAGCAGCCAAGGACAGTTCTCTGGAAACACCATATATTTT. Encoded protein: CASSQGQFSGNTIYF. The full variable domain, its missing parts supplied by reference TRBV3-1 and TRBJ1-3, is DTAVSQTPKYLVTQMGNDKSIKCEQNLGHDTMYWYKQDSKKFLKIMFSYNNKELIINETVPNRFSPKSPDKAHLNLHINSLELGDSAVYFCASSQGQFSGNTIYFGEGSWLTVV.

This clonotype was detected only a few times. The chain recombines TRBV27 with TRBJ2-1, with D possibly being TRBD1 (5 bases). Germline V lookup: CDR1 MNHEY, CDR2 SMNVEV (reference sequence). The CDR3 totals 15 residues. The V and J ends lost 0 bases and 4 bases respectively, with 10 bases between them. The CDR3 coding sequence is TGTGCCAGCAGTTTATCTAAGACAGCTTACAATGAGCAGTTCTTC. Amino acids: CASSLSKTAYNEQFF.

This clonotype has at least ten counts. The chain joins TRBV15 to TRBJ2-1; 13 nucleotides match TRBD2. Per germline, CDR1 LNHNV and CDR2 YYDKDF (reference sequence). Trimming cost V 8 bases and J 10 bases; bases outside gene matches: 8. The CDR3 totals 14 residues. In DNA, the CDR3 is TGTGCCACCCGAGGACTAGCGGGGGTAGAAGAGCAGTTCTTC. It codes for CATRGLAGVEEQFF.

This clonotype occurred many times. This chain connects TRBV7-9 to TRBJ2-5; D unclear. The CDR3 has 14 residues. CDR1 and CDR2 from the germline V gene are SEHNR and FQNEAQ (reference sequence). Trimming pared 5 bases from V and 0 bases from J, leaving 10 bases between. CDR3 nucleotide sequence: TGTGCCAGCAGCCCCGTAAGGGACCAAGAGACCCAGTACTTC. This encodes CASSPVRDQETQYF.

This clonotype was found a few times. V usage is TRBV20-1 and J usage is TRBJ2-1; D could derive from TRBD1 or TRBD2 (5 bases each). Germline CDR1 DFQATT, CDR2 SNEGSKA (reference sequence). V lost 6 bases, J lost 5 bases, and 14 bases lay in between. The CDR3 totals 13 residues. This CDR3 reads CSAPGRADNEQFF. CDR3 coding DNA: TGCAGTGCCCCGGGACGAGCCGACAATGAGCAGTTCTTC.

Ten or more counts support this clonotype. The chain carries TRBV6-5 and TRBJ1-2; D gene unclear. The CDR3 is 13 amino acids. The V end lost 0 bases, the J end lost 8 bases, and 10 bases lay between the germline ends. The germline V gene has CDR1 MNHEY and CDR2 SVGAGI. CDR3 DNA: TGTGCCAGCAGTTACTCGATGGTTGAGGGCTACACCTTC. Its translation is CASSYSMVEGYTF.

This clonotype was observed a handful of times. The rearrangement uses TRBV29-1 and TRBJ2-2; 7 bases align to TRBD2. The CDR3 is 15 amino acids. Trimming at V came to 7 bases and at J to 3 bases, leaving 11 bases not matched to a gene. Germline lookup yields CDR1 SQVTM and CDR2 ANQGSEA. DNA for the CDR3: TGCAGCGCCCTCCGTGGGAGGGCGGACACCGGGGAGCTGTTTTTT. Its protein is CSALRGRADTGELFF.